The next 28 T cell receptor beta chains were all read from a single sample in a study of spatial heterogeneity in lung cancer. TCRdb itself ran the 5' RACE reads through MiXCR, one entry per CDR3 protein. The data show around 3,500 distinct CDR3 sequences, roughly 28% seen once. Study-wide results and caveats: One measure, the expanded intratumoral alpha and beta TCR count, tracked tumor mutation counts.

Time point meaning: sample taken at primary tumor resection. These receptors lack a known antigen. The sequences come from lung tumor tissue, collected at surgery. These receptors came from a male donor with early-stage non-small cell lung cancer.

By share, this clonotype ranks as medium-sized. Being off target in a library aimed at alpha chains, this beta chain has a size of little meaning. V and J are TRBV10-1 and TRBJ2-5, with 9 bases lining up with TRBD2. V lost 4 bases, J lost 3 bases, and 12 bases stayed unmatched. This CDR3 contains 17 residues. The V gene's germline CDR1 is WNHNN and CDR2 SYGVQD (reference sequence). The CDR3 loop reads CASSGRLGLAGEETQYF. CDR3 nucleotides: TGCGCCAGCAGTGGACGTTTGGGATTAGCGGGGGAAGAGACCCAGTACTTC.

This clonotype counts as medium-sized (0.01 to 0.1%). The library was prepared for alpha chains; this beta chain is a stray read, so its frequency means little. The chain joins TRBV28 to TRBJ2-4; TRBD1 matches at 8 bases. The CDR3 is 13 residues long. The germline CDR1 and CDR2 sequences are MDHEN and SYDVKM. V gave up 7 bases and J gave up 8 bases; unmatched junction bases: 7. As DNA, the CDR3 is TGTGCCAGCACCGGACAGGGTCGGTACATTCAGTACTTC. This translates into CASTGQGRYIQYF.

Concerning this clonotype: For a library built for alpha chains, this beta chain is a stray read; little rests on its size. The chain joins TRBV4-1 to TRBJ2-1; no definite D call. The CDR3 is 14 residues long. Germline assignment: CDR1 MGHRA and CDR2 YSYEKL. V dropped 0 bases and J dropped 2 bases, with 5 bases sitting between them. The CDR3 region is CASSQEQAYNEQFF. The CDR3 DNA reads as TGCGCCAGCAGCCAAGAGCAGGCCTACAATGAGCAGTTCTTC.

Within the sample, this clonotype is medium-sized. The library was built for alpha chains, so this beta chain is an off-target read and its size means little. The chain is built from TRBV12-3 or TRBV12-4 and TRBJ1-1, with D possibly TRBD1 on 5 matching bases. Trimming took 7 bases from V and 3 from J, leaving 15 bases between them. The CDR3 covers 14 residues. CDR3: CASTLSGAYTEAFF. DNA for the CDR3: TGTGCCAGCACCCTTAGCGGGGCCTACACTGAAGCTTTCTTT.

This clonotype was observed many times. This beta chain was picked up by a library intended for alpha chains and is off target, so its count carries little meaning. CDR3 amino acids: CASGQGADEAFF. CDR3 sequence (DNA): TGCGCCAGCGGACAGGGGGCCGACGAAGCTTTCTTT. J is TRBJ1-1 and V is TRBV10-1, with 11 bases identical to TRBD1. J gave up 8 bases and V 8 bases, and 4 bases lay outside the gene matches. In germline, CDR1 is WNHNN, CDR2 SYGVQD (reference sequence). This CDR3 is 12 amino acids long.

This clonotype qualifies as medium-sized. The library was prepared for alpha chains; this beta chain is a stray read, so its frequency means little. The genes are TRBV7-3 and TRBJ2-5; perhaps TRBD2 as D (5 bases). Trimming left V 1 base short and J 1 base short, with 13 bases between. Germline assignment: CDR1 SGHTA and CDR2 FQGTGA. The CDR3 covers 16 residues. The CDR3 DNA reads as TGTGCCAGCAGCTTAAGTAGCGCAAGTACCCAAGAGACCCAGTACTTC. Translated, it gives CASSLSSASTQETQYF.

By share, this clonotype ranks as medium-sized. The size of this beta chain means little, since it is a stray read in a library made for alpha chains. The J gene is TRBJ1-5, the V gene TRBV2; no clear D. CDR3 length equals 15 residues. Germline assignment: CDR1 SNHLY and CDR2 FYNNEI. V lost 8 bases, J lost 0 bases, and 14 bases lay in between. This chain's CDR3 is CASREETNSNQPQHF. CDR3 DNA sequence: TGTGCCAGCCGGGAAGAGACCAATAGCAATCAGCCCCAGCATTTT.

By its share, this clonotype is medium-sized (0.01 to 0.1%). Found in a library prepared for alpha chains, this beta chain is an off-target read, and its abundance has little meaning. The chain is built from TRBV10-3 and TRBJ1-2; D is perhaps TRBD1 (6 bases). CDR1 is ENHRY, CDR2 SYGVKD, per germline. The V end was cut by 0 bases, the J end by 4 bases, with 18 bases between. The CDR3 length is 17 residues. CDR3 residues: CAISESTRGSRSYGYTF. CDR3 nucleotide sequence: TGTGCCATCAGTGAGTCGACCAGGGGTTCCCGGTCCTATGGCTACACCTTC.

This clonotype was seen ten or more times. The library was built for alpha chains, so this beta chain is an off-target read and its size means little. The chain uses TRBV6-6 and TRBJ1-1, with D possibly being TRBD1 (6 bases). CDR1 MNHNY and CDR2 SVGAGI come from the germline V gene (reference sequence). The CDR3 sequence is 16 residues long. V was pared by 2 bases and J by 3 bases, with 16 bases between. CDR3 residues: CASSYPRGVRDTEAFF. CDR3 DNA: TGTGCCAGCAGTTACCCTAGGGGGGTTAGGGACACTGAAGCTTTCTTT.

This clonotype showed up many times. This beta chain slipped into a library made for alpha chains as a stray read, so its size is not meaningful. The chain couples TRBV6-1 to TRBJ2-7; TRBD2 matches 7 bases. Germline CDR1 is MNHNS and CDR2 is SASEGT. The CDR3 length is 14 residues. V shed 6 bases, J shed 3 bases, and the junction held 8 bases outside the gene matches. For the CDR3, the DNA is TGTGCCAGCAGCTGGGGGACTAACAACTACGAGCAGTACTTC. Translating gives CASSWGTNNYEQYF.

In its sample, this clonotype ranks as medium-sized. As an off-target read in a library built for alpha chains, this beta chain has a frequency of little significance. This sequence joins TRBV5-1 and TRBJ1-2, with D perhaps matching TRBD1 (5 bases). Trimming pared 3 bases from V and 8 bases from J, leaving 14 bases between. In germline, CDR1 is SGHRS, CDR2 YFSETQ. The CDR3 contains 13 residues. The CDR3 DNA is TGCGCCAGCAGCTATGGGAGGGGTAACGGCTACACCTTC. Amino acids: CASSYGRGNGYTF.

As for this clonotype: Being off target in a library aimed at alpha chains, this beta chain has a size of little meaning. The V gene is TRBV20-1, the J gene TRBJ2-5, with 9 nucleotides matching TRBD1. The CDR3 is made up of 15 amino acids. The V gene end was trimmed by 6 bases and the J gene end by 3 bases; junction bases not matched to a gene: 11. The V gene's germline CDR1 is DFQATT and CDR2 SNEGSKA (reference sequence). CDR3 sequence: CSALAAGTGKETQYF. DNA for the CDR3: TGCAGTGCCCTCGCGGCCGGGACAGGGAAAGAGACCCAGTACTTC.

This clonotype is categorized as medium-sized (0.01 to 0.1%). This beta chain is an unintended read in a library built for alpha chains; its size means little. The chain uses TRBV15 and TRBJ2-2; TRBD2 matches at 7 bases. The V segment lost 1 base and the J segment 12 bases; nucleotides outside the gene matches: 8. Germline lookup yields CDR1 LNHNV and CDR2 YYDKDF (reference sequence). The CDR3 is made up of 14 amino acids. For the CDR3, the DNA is TGTGCCACCAGCAGAGTCGGGGGGAATGTACAGCTGTTTTTT. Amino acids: CATSRVGGNVQLFF. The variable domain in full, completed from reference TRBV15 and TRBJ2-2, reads DAMVIQNPRYQVTQFGKPVTLSCSQTLNHNVMYWYQQKSSQAPKLLFHYYDKDFNNEADTPDNFQSRRPNTSFCFLDIRSPGLGDTAMYLCATSRVGGNVQLFFGEGSRLTVL.

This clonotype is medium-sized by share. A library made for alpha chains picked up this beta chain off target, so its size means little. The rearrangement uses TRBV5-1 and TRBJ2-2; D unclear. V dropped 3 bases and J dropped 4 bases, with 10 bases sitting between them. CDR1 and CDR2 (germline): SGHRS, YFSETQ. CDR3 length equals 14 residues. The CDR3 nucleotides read TGCGCCAGCAGCTCCGACCCTTCCACCGGGGAGCTGTTTTTT. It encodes CASSSDPSTGELFF.

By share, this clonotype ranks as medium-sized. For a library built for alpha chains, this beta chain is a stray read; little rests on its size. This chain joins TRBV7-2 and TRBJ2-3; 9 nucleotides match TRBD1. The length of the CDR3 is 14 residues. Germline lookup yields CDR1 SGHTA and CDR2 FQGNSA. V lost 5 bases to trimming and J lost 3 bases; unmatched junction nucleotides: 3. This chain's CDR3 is CASSPQGATDTQYF. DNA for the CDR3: TGTGCCAGCAGCCCACAGGGGGCGACAGATACGCAGTATTTT.

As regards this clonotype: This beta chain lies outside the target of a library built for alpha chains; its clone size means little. DNA for the CDR3: TGCAGCGTTGAAGCCGGGGCTGGGGCCAACGTCCTGACTTTC. It yields the protein CSVEAGAGANVLTF. This rearrangement joins TRBV29-1 to TRBJ2-6, with D perhaps matching TRBD2 (5 bases). The CDR3 has 14 amino acids. Germline-derived CDR1 and CDR2 are SQVTM and ANQGSEA. Deletions cut 1 base from V and 2 bases from J, with 6 bases between.

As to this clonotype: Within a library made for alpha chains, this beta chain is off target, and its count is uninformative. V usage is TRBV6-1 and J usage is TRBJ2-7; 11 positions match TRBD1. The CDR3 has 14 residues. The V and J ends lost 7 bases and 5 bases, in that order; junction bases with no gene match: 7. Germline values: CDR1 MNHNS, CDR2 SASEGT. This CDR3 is CASTRGTGGDEQYF. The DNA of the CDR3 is TGTGCCAGCACACGGGGGACAGGGGGGGACGAGCAGTACTTC.

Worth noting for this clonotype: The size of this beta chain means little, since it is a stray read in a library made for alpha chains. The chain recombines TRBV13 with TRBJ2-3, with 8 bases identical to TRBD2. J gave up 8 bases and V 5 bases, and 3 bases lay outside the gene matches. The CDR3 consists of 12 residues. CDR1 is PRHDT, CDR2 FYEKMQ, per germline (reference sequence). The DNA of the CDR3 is TGTGCCAGCAGCCACGGGGGGGCTACGCAGTATTTT. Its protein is CASSHGGATQYF.

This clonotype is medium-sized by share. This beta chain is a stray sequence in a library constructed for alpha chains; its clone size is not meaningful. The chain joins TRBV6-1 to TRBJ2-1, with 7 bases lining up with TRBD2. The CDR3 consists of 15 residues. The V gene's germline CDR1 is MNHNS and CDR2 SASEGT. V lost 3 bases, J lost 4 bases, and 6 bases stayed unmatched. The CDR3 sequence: CASSDIAGVYNEQFF. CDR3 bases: TGTGCCAGCAGTGATATTGCGGGAGTTTACAATGAGCAGTTCTTC.

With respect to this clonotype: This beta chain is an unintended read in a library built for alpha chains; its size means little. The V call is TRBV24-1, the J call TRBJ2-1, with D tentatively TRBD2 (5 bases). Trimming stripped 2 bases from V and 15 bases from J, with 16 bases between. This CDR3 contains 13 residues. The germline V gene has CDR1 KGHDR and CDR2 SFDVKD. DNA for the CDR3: TGTGCCACCAGTGATTCCTTGGGAGCAGTGGCGTTCTTC. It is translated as CATSDSLGAVAFF.

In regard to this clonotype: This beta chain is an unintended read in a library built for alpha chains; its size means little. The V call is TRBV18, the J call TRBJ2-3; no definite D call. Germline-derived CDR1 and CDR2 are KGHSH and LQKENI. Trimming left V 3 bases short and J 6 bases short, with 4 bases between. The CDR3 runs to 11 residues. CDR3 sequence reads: CASSPRDTQYF. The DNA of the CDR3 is TGTGCCAGCTCACCCCGGGATACGCAGTATTTT.

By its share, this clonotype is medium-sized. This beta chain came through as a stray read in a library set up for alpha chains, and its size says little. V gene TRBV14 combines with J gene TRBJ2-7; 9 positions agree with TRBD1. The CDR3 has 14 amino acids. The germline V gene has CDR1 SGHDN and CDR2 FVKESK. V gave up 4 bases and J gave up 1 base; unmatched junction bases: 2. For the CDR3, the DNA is TGTGCCAGCAGCCTTGGACAGGGGTCCTACGAGCAGTACTTC. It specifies CASSLGQGSYEQYF.

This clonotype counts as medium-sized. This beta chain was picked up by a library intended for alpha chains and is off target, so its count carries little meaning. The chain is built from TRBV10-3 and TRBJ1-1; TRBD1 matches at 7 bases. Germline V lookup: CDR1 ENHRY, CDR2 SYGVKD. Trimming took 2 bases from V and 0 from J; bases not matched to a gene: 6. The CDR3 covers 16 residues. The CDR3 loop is CAISEGRGLMNTEAFF. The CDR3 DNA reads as TGTGCCATCAGTGAGGGGAGGGGGCTGATGAACACTGAAGCTTTCTTT.

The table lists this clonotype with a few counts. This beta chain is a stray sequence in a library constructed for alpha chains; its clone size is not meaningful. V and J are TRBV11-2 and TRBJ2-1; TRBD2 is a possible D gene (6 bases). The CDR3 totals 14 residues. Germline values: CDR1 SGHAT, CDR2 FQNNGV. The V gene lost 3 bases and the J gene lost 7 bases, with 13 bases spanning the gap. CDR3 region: CASSLAGRVNEQFF. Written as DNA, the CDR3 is TGTGCCAGCAGCTTGGCGGGGCGTGTAAATGAGCAGTTCTTC.

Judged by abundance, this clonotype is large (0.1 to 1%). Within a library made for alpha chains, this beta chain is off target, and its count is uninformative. The CDR3 spells CASSLMQGGSHEQYF. The CDR3 region has the DNA TGTGCCAGCAGCTTAATGCAAGGCGGGAGCCACGAGCAGTACTTC. The rearrangement joins TRBV11-2 to TRBJ2-7, with 7 bases that match TRBD2. CDR3 length: 15 residues. Germline CDR1 reads SGHAT; CDR2 reads FQNNGV. Trimming removed 2 bases from V and 5 bases from J; junction bases left unmatched: 9.

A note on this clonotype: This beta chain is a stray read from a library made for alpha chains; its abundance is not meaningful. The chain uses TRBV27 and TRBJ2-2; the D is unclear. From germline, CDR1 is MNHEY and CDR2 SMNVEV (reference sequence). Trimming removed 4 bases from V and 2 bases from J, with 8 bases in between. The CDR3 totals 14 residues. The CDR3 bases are TGTGCCAGCAGTTGGGCGGTAAACACCGGGGAGCTGTTTTTT. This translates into CASSWAVNTGELFF.

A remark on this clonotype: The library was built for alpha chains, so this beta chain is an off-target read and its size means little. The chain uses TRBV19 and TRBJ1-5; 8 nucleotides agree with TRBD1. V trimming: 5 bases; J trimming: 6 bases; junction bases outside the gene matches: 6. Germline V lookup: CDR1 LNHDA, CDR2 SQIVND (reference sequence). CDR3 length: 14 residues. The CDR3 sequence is CASSSGQGGQPQHF. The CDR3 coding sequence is TGTGCCAGTAGTTCCGGACAGGGAGGTCAGCCCCAGCATTTT.

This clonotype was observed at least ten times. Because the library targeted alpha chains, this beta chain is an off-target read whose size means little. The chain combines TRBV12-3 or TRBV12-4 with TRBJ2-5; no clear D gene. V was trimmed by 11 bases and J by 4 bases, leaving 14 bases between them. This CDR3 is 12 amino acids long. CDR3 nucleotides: TGTGCCTCGGGCGACATCGGAGAGACCCAGTACTTC. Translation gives CASGDIGETQYF.